This record looks at one TCR beta chain sequence and its context. The data were obtained in a study of CD8 T cells in Susac syndrome. CDR3 length equals 16 residues. Trimming cost V 5 bases and J 4 bases; bases outside gene matches: 12. CDR1 SGHTA and CDR2 FQGNSA come from the germline V gene. TEMRA cells were FACS-enriched, and CD8+ and CD4+ T cells were isolated negatively. After extraction with the RNeasy kit, roughly 0.5 to 1 ug of the RNA was reverse transcribed using random hexamers. TCRdb fed the immunoSEQ multiplex PCR reads into MiXCR, producing one record per CDR3 protein. Among 150,000 to 200,000 distinct CDR3 sequences, approximately 93% were seen once, and the ten largest hold approximately 0.094%.

Material for sequencing was CD4+ T cells from PBMCs. The receptor's source is a human donor with multiple sclerosis. J is TRBJ2-7 and V is TRBV7-2, with 9 bases aligning to TRBD1. The chain's CDR3 is CASSLAGQGLSYEQYF. In nucleotides, the CDR3 is TGTGCCAGCAGCCTCGCCGGACAGGGGCTATCGTACGAGCAGTACTTC.